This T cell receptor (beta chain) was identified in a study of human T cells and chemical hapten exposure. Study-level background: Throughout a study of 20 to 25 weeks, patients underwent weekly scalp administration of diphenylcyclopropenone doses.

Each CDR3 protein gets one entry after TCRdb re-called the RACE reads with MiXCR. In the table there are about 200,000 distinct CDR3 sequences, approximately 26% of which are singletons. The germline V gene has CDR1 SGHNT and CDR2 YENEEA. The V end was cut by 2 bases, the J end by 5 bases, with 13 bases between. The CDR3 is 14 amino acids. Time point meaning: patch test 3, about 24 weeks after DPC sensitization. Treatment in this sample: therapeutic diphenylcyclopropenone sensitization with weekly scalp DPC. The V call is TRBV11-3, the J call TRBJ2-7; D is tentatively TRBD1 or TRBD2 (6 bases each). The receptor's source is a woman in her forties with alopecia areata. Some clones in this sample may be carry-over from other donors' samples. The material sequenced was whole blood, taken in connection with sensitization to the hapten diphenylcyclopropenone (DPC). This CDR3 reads CASSLRWGAHEQYF. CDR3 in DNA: TGTGCCAGCAGCTTACGTTGGGGGGCCCACGAGCAGTACTTC.